This TCR beta chain was sequenced in a study of cytomegalovirus exposure and HLA in healthy donors. This PCR relied on a set of 60 Vbeta primers and 13 Jbeta primers. Using immunoSEQ multiplex PCR, the repertoire was profiled, and TCRdb retains in-frame clones only, with some absent. The top ten clones hold 12% to 15% of a sample with some 70,000 clones, 60% to 75% of them seen once. CDR3 length: 14 amino acids. The V and J ends lost 0 bases and 11 bases, in that order; junction bases with no gene match: 8. The V gene's germline CDR1 is MNHNS and CDR2 SASEGT. Sequencing input: PBMCs. The rearrangement joins TRBV6-1 to TRBJ2-5; TRBD2 agrees at 8 bases. This TCR was recovered from a male donor in good health and CMV-seropositive. CDR3 loop: CASSEAATGGEQYF. DNA for the CDR3: TGTGCCAGCAGTGAAGCGGCCACGGGAGGGGAGCAGTACTTC.